This TCR beta chain was identified in a study of blood T cell repertoires in COVID-19. Study in general: The study drew acute and convalescent COVID-19 samples from the United States, Italy and Spain.

In the source study's methods: By means of reference gene primer amplification, nucleated cell counts were estimated. Produced via immunoSEQ multiplex PCR; TCRdb's table is partial and in-frame only. That table furnishes V, J and clone size, whereas the DNA furnished D and trimming. In the table there are some 270,000 clones, roughly 86% of which are singletons. Germline CDR1 is KGHSH and CDR2 is LQKENI. The V gene lost 2 bases and the J gene lost 1 base, with 8 bases spanning the gap. The CDR3 consists of 14 residues. Adults between about 18 and 95 years of age took part from about two dozen US areas. Grouping used clinical history reported by participants in a survey and questionnaire. The sample holds one count of this clone.

The source material was PBMCs or T cells enriched from blood (not recorded which). V and J are TRBV18 and TRBJ2-5; D uncertain. The source is a woman aged 55-75 years who had recovered from COVID-19. The CDR3: CASSPLQSQETQYF. In nucleotides, the CDR3 is TGTGCCAGCTCACCATTACAGAGCCAAGAGACCCAGTACTTC.